These 21 T cell receptor beta chains came from one sample sequenced in a study of cytomegalovirus exposure and HLA in healthy donors. The PCR employed 60 Vbeta primers together with 13 Jbeta primers. Produced via immunoSEQ multiplex PCR; TCRdb's table is partial and in-frame only. The sample includes 55,000 to 75,000 clones, about 63% of them seen just once. The sequencing sample was made of PBMCs. The receptors derive from a man in his forties in good health and CMV-seropositive.

This clone was observed a handful of times. The rearrangement joins TRBV5-5 to TRBJ2-2; 8 positions match TRBD2. The CDR3 spans 17 residues. Unmatched junction bases numbered 6, after V lost 0 bases and J lost 2 bases. The V gene's germline CDR1 is SGHKS and CDR2 YYEKEE (reference sequence). The CDR3 nucleotides read TGTGCCAGCAGCTTGGTACTAGCGGACCTAAACACCGGGGAGCTGTTTTTT. It specifies CASSLVLADLNTGELFF.

This clone was seen only a few times. The chain recombines TRBV4-2 with TRBJ1-5; D not certain. Germline CDR1 reads LGHNA; CDR2 reads YNFKEQ. The ends were cut back, 3 bases at V and 7 bases at J, with 10 bases in the middle. CDR3 size: 13 residues. In nucleotides, the CDR3 is TGTGCCAGCAGCCAGGGTGGGAGCCAGCCCCAGCATTTT. As protein: CASSQGGSQPQHF.

The rearrangement links TRBV10-3 to TRBJ2-1; 8 bases are shared with TRBD2. The CDR3 covers 14 residues. Losses at the gene ends were 8 bases for V and 0 bases for J; bases not matched to a gene: 3. Germline V gene lookup returns CDR1 ENHRY and CDR2 SYGVKD. CDR3 sequence: CAIGSGSSYNEQFF. Written as DNA, the CDR3 is TGTGCCATCGGGAGCGGGAGCTCCTACAATGAGCAGTTCTTC.

This clone was recorded a few times. This chain connects TRBV6-1 to TRBJ1-5; 7 bases are a match to TRBD1. The ends lost 3 bases at V and 5 bases at J; junction bases unmatched: 4. The germline gives CDR1 MNHNS, CDR2 SASEGT. The CDR3 spans 14 residues. The CDR3 loop is CASSDTTGDQPQHF. CDR3 nucleotide sequence: TGTGCCAGCAGTGATACTACAGGGGATCAGCCCCAGCATTTT.

This clone was seen only a few times. The chain links TRBV6-5 to TRBJ2-3; 11 bases align to TRBD2. CDR1 MNHEY and CDR2 SVGAGI come from the germline V gene. The CDR3 sequence is 15 residues long. J was trimmed by 9 bases and V by 5 bases; bases with no gene match: 10. This CDR3 is CASSVTSGSSGTQYF. In DNA, the CDR3 is TGTGCCAGCAGTGTCACTAGCGGGAGCTCGGGCACGCAGTATTTT.

V usage is TRBV19 and J usage is TRBJ2-2, with D possibly matching TRBD1 (6 bases). Per the germline V gene, CDR1 is LNHDA and CDR2 is SQIVND (reference sequence). This CDR3 is 15 amino acids long. V lost 4 bases to trimming and J lost 4 bases, with 13 bases between them. Here the CDR3 reads CASSTTGLSTGELFF. The CDR3 DNA follows: TGTGCCAGTAGTACAACAGGGCTGAGCACCGGGGAGCTGTTTTTT.

V is TRBV6-1 and J is TRBJ1-2, with D possibly being TRBD1 (5 bases). The germline gives CDR1 MNHNS, CDR2 SASEGT. The CDR3 sequence is 14 residues long. V lost 8 bases and J 7 bases, leaving 20 bases between the germline ends. The CDR3 spells CASLRAGLQGGYTF. In DNA form, the CDR3 reads TGTGCCAGCCTCAGGGCCGGTCTCCAGGGTGGCTACACCTTC.

The V and J genes are TRBV19 and TRBJ2-6; D is undetermined. The germline gives CDR1 LNHDA, CDR2 SQIVND (reference sequence). V lost 1 base to trimming and J lost 0 bases, with 7 bases between them. The CDR3 length is 16 residues. CDR3 sequence: CASSIGGSSGANVLTF. CDR3 in DNA: TGTGCCAGTAGTATAGGCGGCAGCTCTGGGGCCAACGTCCTGACTTTC. Complete variable domain (other parts from reference TRBV19 and TRBJ2-6): DGGITQSPKYLFRKEGQNVTLSCEQNLNHDAMYWYRQDPGQGLRLIYYSQIVNDFQKGDIAEGYSVSREKKESFPLTVTSAQKNPTAFYLCASSIGGSSGANVLTFGAGSRLTVL.

CDR3: CASSFKTAGPSYEQYF. CDR3 DNA: TGCGCCAGCAGCTTCAAGACCGCAGGGCCGTCCTACGAGCAGTACTTC. The J gene is TRBJ2-7, the V gene TRBV10-1, with D perhaps TRBD1 (5 bases). V gave up 6 bases and J gave up 1 base, with 19 bases separating them. This CDR3 is 16 amino acids long. The germline CDR1 and CDR2 sequences are WNHNN and SYGVQD (reference sequence).

The chain employs TRBV1 and TRBJ2-1; the D call in the table, TRBD2, was not verified against the DNA. TRBV1 is a pseudogene. This CDR3 is 15 amino acids long. The CDR3 loop reads CTSSPGTSAFNEQFF. The CDR3 nucleotides read TGCACCAGCAGCCCCGGGACTAGCGCCTTCAATGAGCAGTTCTTC.

This CDR3 reads CASSSRDRGVQYF. The CDR3 coding sequence is TGTGCCAGTAGTAGCCGGGACAGGGGGGTTCAGTACTTC. J is TRBJ2-4 and V is TRBV19, with TRBD1 matching 11 bases. The length of the CDR3 is 13 residues. Trimming cost V 4 bases and J 11 bases; bases outside gene matches: 4. Germline-derived CDR1 and CDR2 are LNHDA and SQIVND (reference sequence).

This clone was detected once. CDR3 in DNA: TGTGCCTGGACCCCGGGACAGGCAACCCGCCCGGGGGGCTACACCTTC. It specifies CAWTPGQATRPGGYTF. The chain carries TRBV30 and TRBJ1-2; 8 nucleotides align to TRBD1. The CDR3 loop spans 16 amino acids. V shed 4 bases, J shed 8 bases, and the junction held 18 bases outside the gene matches. Germline V gives CDR1 GTSNPN, CDR2 SVGIG (reference sequence).

This clone was detected only once. The rearrangement joins TRBV19 to TRBJ1-3; no reliable D call. The CDR3 is made up of 12 amino acids. Germline CDR1 is LNHDA and CDR2 is SQIVND (reference sequence). Trimming stripped 6 bases from V and 2 bases from J, with 5 bases between. The CDR3, as DNA: TGTGCCAGTAGCGTCCCTGGAAACACCATATATTTT. It codes for CASSVPGNTIYF. The full variable domain, rest sourced from reference TRBV19 and TRBJ1-3, is DGGITQSPKYLFRKEGQNVTLSCEQNLNHDAMYWYRQDPGQGLRLIYYSQIVNDFQKGDIAEGYSVSREKKESFPLTVTSAQKNPTAFYLCASSVPGNTIYFGEGSWLTVV.

The chain combines TRBV2 with TRBJ1-2; a weak D match, TRBD1 (5 bases). The CDR3 has 13 amino acids. Germline V gene data show CDR1 as SNHLY and CDR2 as FYNNEI. V lost 2 bases, J lost 5 bases, and 9 bases lay in between. CDR3 coding DNA: TGTGCCAGCAGTGAAACCGCAGGGTATGGCTACACCTTC. Protein sequence: CASSETAGYGYTF.

This sequence joins TRBV30 and TRBJ2-2, with 10 bases aligning to TRBD1. The CDR3 runs to 17 residues. Per germline, CDR1 GTSNPN and CDR2 SVGIG (reference sequence). The V segment lost 0 bases and the J segment 8 bases; nucleotides outside the gene matches: 12. The CDR3 coding sequence is TGTGCCTGGAGTGTAGGGACAGGGGCAATTATAGCTGGGGAGCTGTTTTTT. Its translation: CAWSVGTGAIIAGELFF.

This clone was observed a few times. The chain links TRBV4-3 to TRBJ1-4; no clear D. The V gene's germline CDR1 is LGHNA and CDR2 YSLEER. The CDR3 has 15 amino acids. Trimming pared 5 bases from V and 6 bases from J, leaving 16 bases between. This chain's CDR3 is CASSKSGEADEKLFF. CDR3 coding DNA: TGCGCCAGCAGCAAAAGCGGGGAGGCGGATGAAAAACTGTTTTTT.

This clone was detected a few times. This chain uses TRBV11-3 with TRBJ2-7; a possible D gene is TRBD2 (6 bases). The CDR3 length is 15 residues. The V and J ends lost 5 bases and 3 bases respectively, with 17 bases between them. Germline assignment: CDR1 SGHNT and CDR2 YENEEA. CDR3 sequence: CASSVMRLGVYEQYF. The CDR3 DNA reads as TGTGCCAGCAGCGTGATGAGACTAGGGGTCTACGAGCAGTACTTC.

The chain couples TRBV29-1 to TRBJ2-3; 11 nucleotides line up with TRBD2. CDR1 is SQVTM, CDR2 ANQGSEA, per germline. This CDR3 is built from 15 residues. The V gene end was trimmed by 4 bases and the J gene end by 4 bases; junction bases not matched to a gene: 7. The CDR3 DNA follows: TGCAGCGTTGCATCGACTAGCGGGAAGTCAGATACGCAGTATTTT. This gives the protein CSVASTSGKSDTQYF.

The CDR3 region has the DNA TGTGCCAGCAGCCGCACATTTCCGCGGGGGAATGAGCAGTTCTTC. Protein: CASSRTFPRGNEQFF. The J gene is TRBJ2-1, the V gene TRBV7-2, with 7 bases that match TRBD2. Germline V CDR1 and CDR2: SGHTA, FQGNSA. The V segment lost 5 bases and the J segment 7 bases; nucleotides outside the gene matches: 11. This CDR3 contains 15 residues.

The chain employs TRBV5-1 and TRBJ1-5, with D unclear. Trimming shortened V by 0 bases and J by 3 bases, and 4 bases separated the two germline ends. The CDR3 length is 13 residues. In germline, CDR1 is SGHRS, CDR2 YFSETQ. CDR3 in DNA: TGCGCCAGCAGCTTGGACAACAATCAGCCCCAGCATTTT. This encodes CASSLDNNQPQHF.

J is TRBJ1-6 and V is TRBV5-1, with D maybe TRBD1 (6 bases). CDR1 and CDR2 (germline): SGHRS, YFSETQ. Trimming took off 0 bases at V and 7 bases at J, with 11 bases between the two ends. The CDR3 runs to 15 residues. The CDR3 DNA sequence: TGCGCCAGCAGCTTGGAGAGGACAGTAAATTCACCCCTCCACTTT. It specifies CASSLERTVNSPLHF.